The present T cell receptor beta chain was sequenced within a study of memory CD4+ T cells and cytomegalovirus serostatus. Looking at the study overall: Donors were healthy Belgian adults, several CMV seropositive and under 30 seronegative.

This clone was recorded a few times. The sort gate was single viable CD3+CD4+CD8-CD45RO+ cells for memory CD4+ T cells. Germline V CDR1 and CDR2: SGHDT, YYEEEE. This CDR3 is built from 14 residues. V gave up 4 bases and J gave up 1 base, with 11 bases separating them. The protocol was immunoSEQ multiplex PCR, while the TCRdb copy is restricted to in-frame clones and leaves out a portion. The sample lists about 46,000 clones; 60% to 85% were seen once. This receptor was taken from an adult in good health and CMV-seronegative. The gene calls are TRBV5-6 and TRBJ1-1; D is uncertain. Specimen: memory CD4+ T cells from blood. The CDR3 region has the DNA TGTGCCAGCAGCCTGGACCTATCGAACACTGAAGCTTTCTTT. Translation: CASSLDLSNTEAFF.